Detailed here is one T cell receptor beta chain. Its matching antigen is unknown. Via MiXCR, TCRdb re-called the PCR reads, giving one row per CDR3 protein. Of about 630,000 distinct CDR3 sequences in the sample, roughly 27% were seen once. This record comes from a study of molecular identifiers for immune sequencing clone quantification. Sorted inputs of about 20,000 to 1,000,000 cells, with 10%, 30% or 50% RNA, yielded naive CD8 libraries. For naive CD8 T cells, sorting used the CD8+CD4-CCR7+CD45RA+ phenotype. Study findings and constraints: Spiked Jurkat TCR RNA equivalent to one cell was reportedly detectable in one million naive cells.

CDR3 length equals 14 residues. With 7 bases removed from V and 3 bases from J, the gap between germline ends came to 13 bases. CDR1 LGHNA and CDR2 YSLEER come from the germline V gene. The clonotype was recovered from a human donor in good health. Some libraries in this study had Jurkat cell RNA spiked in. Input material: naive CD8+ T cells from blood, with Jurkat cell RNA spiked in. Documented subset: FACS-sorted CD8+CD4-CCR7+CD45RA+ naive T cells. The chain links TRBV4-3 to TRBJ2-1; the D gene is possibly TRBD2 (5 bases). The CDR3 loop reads CASKADGDYNEQFF. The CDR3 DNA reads TGCGCCAGCAAGGCGGACGGGGACTACAATGAGCAGTTCTTC.